This passage covers 20 T cell receptor beta chains from one sample sequenced in a study of blood T cell repertoires in COVID-19. TCRdb's copy holds only in-frame clones and misses some; the assay was immunoSEQ multiplex PCR. The table includes 25,000 to 30,000 clones, approximately 90% detected once. The material sequenced was peripheral blood. These TCRs come from a man aged 55-75 years with acute or convalescent COVID-19.

The rearrangement joins TRBV25-1 to TRBJ1-1; D is perhaps TRBD1 (6 bases). Germline loops: CDR1 MGHDK, CDR2 SYGVNS. This CDR3 is built from 13 residues. V shed 7 bases and J shed 4 bases, with 13 bases lying between them. For the CDR3, the DNA is TGTGCCAGCACCGGAACAGGGTTCACTGAAGCTTTCTTT. Translation: CASTGTGFTEAFF.

V usage is TRBV28 and J usage is TRBJ1-5, with TRBD1 matching 8 bases. J was trimmed by 4 bases and V by 5 bases; bases with no gene match: 7. From germline, CDR1 is MDHEN and CDR2 SYDVKM. The CDR3 is made up of 15 amino acids. This chain's CDR3 is CASSPDRVRNQPQHF. CDR3 sequence (DNA): TGTGCCAGCAGTCCGGACAGGGTACGGAATCAGCCCCAGCATTTT. Variable domain in full (rest from reference TRBV28 and TRBJ1-5): DVKVTQSSRYLVKRTGEKVFLECVQDMDHENMFWYRQDPGLGLRLIYFSYDVKMKEKGDIPEGYSVSREKKERFSLILESASTNQTSMYLCASSPDRVRNQPQHFGDGTRLSIL.

J is TRBJ2-2 and V is TRBV6-4; 14 nucleotides match TRBD2. Germline loops: CDR1 MRHNA, CDR2 SNTAGT. V dropped 6 bases and J dropped 1; count of bases not matched to a gene: 10. This CDR3 region has 19 residues. CDR3 residues: CASRLPGTSGSGNTGELFF. DNA for the CDR3: TGTGCCAGCAGACTTCCCGGGACTAGCGGGAGCGGGAACACCGGGGAGCTGTTTTTT.

The genes are TRBV4-2 and TRBJ2-7; D remains ambiguous. CDR1 and CDR2 from the germline V gene are LGHNA and YNFKEQ. Trimming took off 2 bases at V and 3 bases at J, with 5 bases between the two ends. The CDR3 loop spans 12 amino acids. The CDR3 DNA reads as TGTGCCAGCAGCCAAAACAACTACGAGCAGTACTTC. Translation: CASSQNNYEQYF.

Here the CDR3 reads CASSLLNSPLHF. The CDR3 nucleotides are TGTGCCAGCAGCCTCCTAAATTCACCCCTCCACTTT. This sequence joins TRBV5-6 and TRBJ1-6; D not certain. CDR1 and CDR2 from the germline V gene are SGHDT and YYEEEE. Between the trimmed V and J ends, which lost 4 bases and 7 bases, there was a span of 6 bases. The CDR3 sequence is 12 residues long.

This clone was recorded only once. Here the CDR3 reads CASSLLVGGEGEAFF. CDR3 sequence (DNA): TGCGCCAGCAGCTTGCTGGTAGGGGGCGAGGGTGAAGCTTTCTTT. The chain uses TRBV5-1 and TRBJ1-1; 7 bases fit TRBD1. V trimming: 1 base; J trimming: 7 bases; junction bases outside the gene matches: 10. Germline V gene data show CDR1 as SGHRS and CDR2 as YFSETQ. The CDR3 loop spans 15 amino acids.

The CDR3 reads CASSRAGGNTDTQYF. The CDR3 DNA follows: TGTGCCAGCAGTCGAGCGGGAGGAAACACAGATACGCAGTATTTT. The genes are TRBV6-4 and TRBJ2-3; the match to TRBD2 covers 9 bases. CDR1 and CDR2 (germline): MRHNA, SNTAGT. The CDR3 is made up of 15 amino acids. V lost 5 bases and J lost 2; bases outside the gene matches: 5.

The rearrangement links TRBV6-5 to TRBJ2-3; TRBD2 aligns across 7 bases. Germline CDR1 MNHEY, CDR2 SVGAGI. This CDR3 has 13 amino acids. V was clipped by 6 bases and J by 6 bases; unmatched bases: 6. For the CDR3, the DNA is TGTGCCAGCAGCCGAGGACTAGGCGATACGCAGTATTTT. It codes for CASSRGLGDTQYF.

This chain joins TRBV4-1 and TRBJ2-1; 10 positions agree with TRBD2. The CDR3 has 15 amino acids. J gave up 4 bases and V 5 bases, and 5 bases lay outside the gene matches. Germline V gene data show CDR1 as MGHRA and CDR2 as YSYEKL. CDR3 region: CASSKGLADYNEQFF. The CDR3 DNA reads TGCGCCAGCAGCAAAGGACTAGCGGATTACAATGAGCAGTTCTTC.

The chain uses TRBV27 and TRBJ2-1; tentatively, D is TRBD2 (6 bases). Trimming pared 4 bases from V and 10 bases from J, leaving 17 bases between. The CDR3 spans 14 residues. Germline assignment: CDR1 MNHEY and CDR2 SMNVEV (reference sequence). This chain's CDR3 is CASSSLAGTREQFF. CDR3 sequence (DNA): TGTGCCAGCAGTTCTCTGGCGGGAACGAGGGAGCAGTTCTTC.

This clone appeared a single time. CDR3 sequence (DNA): TGCGCCAGCAGTTTAGTAGCGGGCCTCGCCGGCGAGCAGTACTTC. Amino acids: CASSLVAGLAGEQYF. The chain is built from TRBV5-1 and TRBJ2-7, with TRBD2 identical over 7 bases. Germline lookup yields CDR1 SGHRS and CDR2 YFSETQ. CDR3 size: 15 residues. The V gene end was trimmed by 5 bases and the J gene end by 6 bases; junction bases not matched to a gene: 14.

J is TRBJ1-2 and V is TRBV24-1; 10 bases fit TRBD1. Germline CDR1 is KGHDR and CDR2 is SFDVKD. This CDR3 comprises 16 residues. Trimming cost V 3 bases and J 0 bases; bases outside gene matches: 3. As DNA, the CDR3 is TGTGCCACCAGTGATCCAGGACAGGGGGCTAACTATGGCTACACCTTC. Translated, it gives CATSDPGQGANYGYTF.

V is TRBV6-6 and J is TRBJ1-1; D gene ambiguous. The CDR3 is 13 residues long. Trimming cost V 6 bases and J 0 bases, with 8 bases left between them. In germline, CDR1 is MNHNY, CDR2 SVGAGI (reference sequence). CDR3 sequence: CASSLGVNTEAFF. The CDR3, as DNA: TGTGCCAGCAGCCTCGGGGTGAACACTGAAGCTTTCTTT.

This clone was detected a few times. The V call is TRBV15, the J call TRBJ1-5, with TRBD1 identical over 9 bases. This CDR3 is built from 16 residues. The ends lost 2 bases at V and 2 bases at J; junction bases unmatched: 4. The germline CDR1 and CDR2 sequences are LNHNV and YYDKDF (reference sequence). CDR3 nucleotides: TGTGCCACCAGCAGACGGACAGGGGATGGCAATCAGCCCCAGCATTTT. Protein product: CATSRRTGDGNQPQHF. The whole variable domain, filled in from reference TRBV15 and TRBJ1-5, reads DAMVIQNPRYQVTQFGKPVTLSCSQTLNHNVMYWYQQKSSQAPKLLFHYYDKDFNNEADTPDNFQSRRPNTSFCFLDIRSPGLGDTAMYLCATSRRTGDGNQPQHFGDGTRLSIL.

The chain combines TRBV6-5 with TRBJ1-6, with a tentative D call TRBD1 (6 bases). Per germline, CDR1 MNHEY and CDR2 SVGAGI. Trimming pared 2 bases from V and 5 bases from J, leaving 10 bases between. The CDR3 contains 15 residues. The CDR3 sequence: CASSYVQGNNSPLHF. The CDR3 bases are TGTGCCAGCAGTTACGTACAGGGAAATAATTCACCCCTCCACTTT.

The gene calls are TRBV7-3 and TRBJ2-5; 9 bases map to TRBD2. V lost 2 bases and J lost 5; bases outside the gene matches: 6. Germline V gives CDR1 SGHTA, CDR2 FQGTGA. The CDR3 extends over 15 amino acids. Written as DNA, the CDR3 is TGTGCCAGCAGCTTAGCGGGACTAGCAAGGGAGACCCAGTACTTC. It is translated as CASSLAGLARETQYF.

This clone has a single count. The chain has TRBV2 and TRBJ1-2; TRBD1 is a possible D gene (6 bases). The CDR3 is 15 residues long. V lost 8 bases and J lost 0, with 16 bases in between. Germline assignment: CDR1 SNHLY and CDR2 FYNNEI. The CDR3 DNA reads TGTGCCAGCTGCCCCCTTACAGGGTCTAACTATGGCTACACCTTC. This translates into CASCPLTGSNYGYTF.

The CDR3 loop is CASSPGGFYGYTF. The CDR3 region has the DNA TGTGCCAGCAGCCCGGGGGGATTCTATGGCTACACCTTC. V is TRBV28 and J is TRBJ1-2; D possibly corresponds to TRBD1 (5 bases). Germline CDR1 and CDR2: MDHEN and SYDVKM. Trimming took off 6 bases at V and 4 bases at J, with 12 bases between the two ends. The CDR3 loop spans 13 amino acids.

The V gene is TRBV10-3, the J gene TRBJ1-1, with TRBD1 as a possible D gene (6 bases). CDR3 size: 13 residues. CDR1 and CDR2 from the germline V gene are ENHRY and SYGVKD. V lost 9 bases and J lost 4, with 15 bases in between. The CDR3 nucleotides read TGTGCCATAGGGAAGGGAGGGGGCACTGAAGCTTTCTTT. Translating gives CAIGKGGGTEAFF.

This sequence joins TRBV30 and TRBJ2-5, with D possibly being TRBD2 (6 bases). Trimming pared 3 bases from V and 3 bases from J, leaving 11 bases between. Per germline, CDR1 GTSNPN and CDR2 SVGIG (reference sequence). This CDR3 comprises 13 residues. In nucleotides, the CDR3 is TGTGCCTGGAGGGGGACTGGGGAAGAGACCCAGTACTTC. It is translated as CAWRGTGEETQYF.